This T cell receptor (beta chain) was obtained from a study of blood T cell repertoires in COVID-19. Sequencing was performed with immunoSEQ multiplex PCR; in TCRdb, only in-frame clones are kept and a portion is missing. There are about 220,000 clones in the sample; more than 75% occur only once, and over 10% lies in the top ten. J gave up 1 base and V 5 bases, and 9 bases lay outside the gene matches. Germline CDR1 and CDR2: MDHEN and SYDVKM. This CDR3 region has 17 residues. The source material was peripheral blood. The V call is TRBV28, the J call TRBJ2-1, with 9 bases matching TRBD1. This TCR came from a human donor in a cohort sampled during active COVID-19. In DNA, the CDR3 is TGTGCCAGCAGTCTGGCCGGGACAGGGAGTTCCTACAATGAGCAGTTCTTC. Amino acids: CASSLAGTGSSYNEQFF.